The 6 T cell receptor beta chains reported below all come from one sample, sequenced in a study of regulatory T cells in long-lasting Graves disease. Time point of the sample: newly diagnosed GD, antithyroid drugs for less than 3 months. Extracted RNA from PBMCs served as the source of the TCR library. Through Arm-PCR of CDR3 regions and iRepertoire HTBI primers, TCR beta libraries were built. Using its own MiXCR run on the multiplex PCR reads, TCRdb lists one record per CDR3 protein. The sample carries about 360,000 distinct CDR3 sequences, about 17% recorded once. The same data also contributed to another study, on T cells in Graves' hyperthyroidism and ophthalmopathy.

Material: peripheral blood mononuclear cells (PBMCs), obtained at new diagnosis, from a patient treated with antithyroid drugs. The source of these receptors is a woman between 18 and 29 years old with Graves disease.

This chain links TRBV5-1 with TRBJ1-3; 9 bases are a match to TRBD1. Germline-derived CDR1 and CDR2 are SGHRS and YFSETQ. CDR3 size: 15 residues. The junction had 5 bases not matched to a gene; V was cut back by 5 bases and J by 2 bases. CDR3 sequence (DNA): TGCGCCAGCAGGCAACAGGGGGCCCCTGGAAACACCATATATTTT. This translates into CASRQQGAPGNTIYF.

This clonotype was counted at least ten times. The chain uses TRBV6-1 and TRBJ1-5, with D unclear. V lost 7 bases to trimming and J lost 9 bases, with 19 bases between them. The CDR3 spans 14 residues. Per the germline V gene, CDR1 is MNHNS and CDR2 is SASEGT. CDR3 bases: TGTGCCAGCACCCCCGCGGCCGAGGTTAGGCCCCAGCATTTT. It encodes CASTPAAEVRPQHF.

This clonotype has more than one count but fewer than ten. V gene TRBV19 combines with J gene TRBJ2-5; D might be TRBD1 (5 bases). The CDR3 is 15 amino acids. In germline, CDR1 is LNHDA, CDR2 SQIVND (reference sequence). Trimming took 6 bases from V and 5 from J, leaving 19 bases between them. CDR3 nucleotides: TGTGCCAGTAGACCACAAAGGGATAAGGGGGAGACCCAGTACTTC. Protein: CASRPQRDKGETQYF.

Many counts were recorded for this clonotype. V and J are TRBV18 and TRBJ2-5, with 7 bases fitting TRBD2. With V trimmed by 2 bases and J by 10 bases, 4 bases remained unmatched. Germline assignment: CDR1 KGHSH and CDR2 LQKENI. The CDR3 is 12 residues long. The CDR3 bases are TGTGCCAGCTCACCATCAGGGACTAACCAGTACTTC. Its protein product is CASSPSGTNQYF.

This clonotype was recorded a few times. The chain carries TRBV2 and TRBJ1-5; D unclear. The CDR3 runs 15 residues. Trimming took 6 bases from V and 1 from J, leaving 13 bases between them. Germline V gene lookup returns CDR1 SNHLY and CDR2 FYNNEI. The CDR3 here is CASRLSGGSNQPQHF. CDR3 nucleotides: TGTGCCAGCAGGCTAAGTGGAGGGAGCAATCAGCCCCAGCATTTT.

Notes on this clonotype: A read error is possible here, since a much larger clone lies one base away. Because the CDR3 is missing its conserved closing phenylalanine or tryptophan, this is likely a read error. In DNA form, the CDR3 reads TGTGCCACCAGTCGGGCTTTCCTT. Protein product: CATSRAFL. V usage is TRBV12-3 or TRBV12-4 and J usage is TRBJ1-1; D remains unclear. This CDR3 spans 8 amino acids.